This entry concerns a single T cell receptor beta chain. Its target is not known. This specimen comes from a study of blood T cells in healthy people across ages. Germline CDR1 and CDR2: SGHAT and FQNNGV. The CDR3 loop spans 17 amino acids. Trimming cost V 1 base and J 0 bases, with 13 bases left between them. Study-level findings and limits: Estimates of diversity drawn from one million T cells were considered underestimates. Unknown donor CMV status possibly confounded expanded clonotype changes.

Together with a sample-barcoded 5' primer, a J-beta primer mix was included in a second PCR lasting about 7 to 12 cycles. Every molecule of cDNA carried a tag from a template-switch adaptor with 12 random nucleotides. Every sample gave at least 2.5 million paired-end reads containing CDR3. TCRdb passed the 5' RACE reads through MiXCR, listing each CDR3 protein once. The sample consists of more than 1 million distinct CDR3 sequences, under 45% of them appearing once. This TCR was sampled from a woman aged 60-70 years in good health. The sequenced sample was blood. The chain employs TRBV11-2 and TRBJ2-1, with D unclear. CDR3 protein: CASSLAPGLSSYNEQFF. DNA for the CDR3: TGTGCCAGCAGCTTAGCTCCTGGGCTAAGCTCCTACAATGAGCAGTTCTTC.